This T cell receptor beta chain was sequenced during a study of T cell clonotyping in hematopoietic cell transplantation. The wider study: Recipient samples before transplant were obtained post-cytoreduction. Findings and caveats of the study: Recipient TCR diversity dropped after transplant; expanded clonotypes rose from day 30 to 180.

Using immunoSEQ multiplex PCR, the repertoire was profiled, and TCRdb retains in-frame clones only, with some absent. Among more than 8,000 clones listed, less than 90% were seen once. Time point specified: recipient sample about 28 days before transplant, after cytoreduction. As for this clone: Its antigen is unknown.

Germline V gene lookup returns CDR1 MGHRA and CDR2 YSYEKL. V dropped 1 base and J dropped 4 bases, with 22 bases sitting between them. The CDR3 sequence is 18 residues long. V usage is TRBV4-1 and J usage is TRBJ1-1; D is unresolved. The sequenced sample was peripheral blood mononuclear cells, obtained before stem cell transplant. This TCR was recovered from a woman aged 55-69 years with acute myeloid leukemia. Some clones in this sample may be carry-over from other donors' samples. This CDR3 is CASSQVDMGFVGSTEAFF. In nucleotides, the CDR3 is TGCGCCAGCAGCCAAGTAGACATGGGGTTCGTGGGATCCACTGAAGCTTTCTTT.